This TCR beta chain was captured in a study of blood T cells in healthy people across ages. The CDR3 length is 16 residues. CDR1 is SGHVS and CDR2 is FQNEAQ in the germline V gene. Together with a sample-barcoded 5' primer, a J-beta primer mix was included in a second PCR lasting about 6 to 11 cycles. TCRdb reanalysed the 5' RACE reads using MiXCR and keeps one entry per CDR3 protein. In the table there are fewer than 1,200,000 distinct CDR3 sequences, under 30% of which are singletons. This clonotype was found a few times. A further study also used this sample, focusing on T cells of mothers and their children. That study reports: Mothers gave over 9 million TCR beta CDR3 reads each, and children several million each.

This TCR was sampled from a girl aged 2 to 10 in good health. The V call is TRBV7-8, the J call TRBJ2-5; 9 bases map to TRBD2. The last part of the DNA fits TRBJ2-1 better; the J call may be wrong. The sample taken for sequencing was blood. CDR3 protein: CASSLVRAGGGNEQFF. For the CDR3, the DNA is TGTGCCAGCAGCTTAGTTCGAGCGGGAGGTGGGAATGAGCAGTTCTTC.